The following is a TCR beta chain sequence with its context. Antigen specificity is unknown. Regarding time point: late sampling 161 to 241 days after vaccination in a few convalescent patients. Regarding treatment: 10-day PBMC culture with coronavirus spike peptide pools or control peptides (ViraFEST assay). When approximately ten days of culture had elapsed, CD4+ T cells were isolated by negative selection. Cultured CD4+ T-cell DNA underwent Oncomine TCR Beta short-read sequencing. TCRdb reprocessed the PCR reads via MiXCR and lists one record per CDR3 protein. Among approximately 24,000 distinct CDR3 sequences, about two fifths were seen once, and the ten largest hold roughly 4%. This CDR3 has 15 amino acids. V was shortened by 5 bases and J by 0 bases, with 10 bases between the two germline ends. CDR1 KGHDR and CDR2 SFDVKD come from the germline V gene. The sample belongs to a study of vaccination and CD4 T cells after COVID-19. Study-level results: It was observed that, in convalescent patients, a median around 87% of reactive clones arose only post-vaccination. Spike mono-reactivity was found in 304 of the 307 vaccine-specific clones identified in convalescent patients.

The receptor was derived from a human donor who had recovered from COVID-19. Sample: CD4+ T cells from blood, cultured in vitro, taken about 7 months after SARS-CoV-2 vaccination. This rearrangement joins TRBV24-1 to TRBJ1-5; D possibly corresponds to TRBD1 (5 bases). The CDR3 nucleotides read TGTGCCACCAGTGCGGAAGGGGTTAGCAATCAGCCCCAGCATTTT. It codes for CATSAEGVSNQPQHF.